These 26 T cell receptor beta chains came from one sample sequenced in a study of blood T cells in healthy people across ages. It was with a sample-barcoded 5' primer and a J-beta primer mix that a second PCR of roughly 7 to 12 cycles was run. TCRdb reprocessed the 5' RACE reads via MiXCR and lists one record per CDR3 protein. The sample carries approximately 830,000 distinct CDR3 sequences, 55% to 65% recorded once. The sample taken for sequencing was blood. All receptors derive from a man aged 25 to 40 in good health.

The chain recombines TRBV7-8 with TRBJ2-5, with D possibly TRBD1 on 6 matching bases. This CDR3 has 15 residues. The V end was cut by 3 bases, the J end by 1 base, with 12 bases between. Germline V CDR1 and CDR2: SGHVS, FQNEAQ. CDR3: CASSFTGTRQETQYF. CDR3 nucleotide sequence: TGTGCCAGCAGCTTTACCGGGACACGCCAAGAGACCCAGTACTTC.

This clonotype has only one observation. Sequence at one end of the junction differs from germline and may be a read error. The chain employs TRBV6-2 or TRBV6-3 and TRBJ2-7, with D maybe TRBD2 (6 bases). The germline CDR1 and CDR2 sequences are MNHEY and SVGEGT. This CDR3 has 14 amino acids. DNA for the CDR3: TGTGCCTGCAGTTACGGGACTGTAGCCTACGAGCAGTACTTC. This encodes CACSYGTVAYEQYF.

The CDR3 DNA follows: TGTGCCAGCAGTCCCGGGACCCCTCGGGTCAATGAGCAGTTCTTC. Amino acids: CASSPGTPRVNEQFF. The rearrangement uses TRBV6-5 and TRBJ2-1; D is tentatively TRBD1 or TRBD2 (5 bases each). Germline V gives CDR1 MNHEY, CDR2 SVGAGI. This CDR3 is built from 15 residues. The V end was cut by 5 bases, the J end by 6 bases, with 17 bases between.

The chain combines TRBV7-2 with TRBJ2-7; D unclear. V was clipped by 0 bases and J by 0 bases, with 12 bases between them. The CDR3 covers 16 residues. CDR1 and CDR2 (germline): SGHTA, FQGNSA. The CDR3 DNA is TGTGCCAGCAGCTTAGCGAGGCGCGCCTTCTCCTACGAGCAGTACTTC. As protein: CASSLARRAFSYEQYF.

The chain carries TRBV5-5 and TRBJ2-7; 12 bases fit TRBD2. The CDR3 is made up of 18 amino acids. V gave up 1 base and J gave up 3 bases; unmatched junction bases: 11. The germline V gene encodes CDR1 SGHKS and CDR2 YYEKEE (reference sequence). CDR3 sequence: CASSLSLAGGRYVYEQYF. CDR3 bases: TGTGCCAGCAGCTTGTCCCTAGCGGGGGGGCGTTACGTCTACGAGCAGTACTTC.

The V gene is TRBV7-9, the J gene TRBJ2-1; D is perhaps TRBD1 (6 bases). V was trimmed by 4 bases and J by 0 bases, leaving 19 bases between them. Germline CDR1 SEHNR, CDR2 FQNEAQ (reference sequence). There are 18 residues in the CDR3. The CDR3 here is CASSSNLRDTRSYNEQFF. The CDR3 DNA follows: TGTGCCAGCAGCTCAAATCTAAGGGACACCCGCTCCTACAATGAGCAGTTCTTC. Drawing the rest from reference TRBV7-9 and TRBJ2-1, the complete variable domain is DTGVSQNPRHKITKRGQNVTFRCDPISEHNRLYWYRQTLGQGPEFLTYFQNEAQLEKSRLLSDRFSAERPKGSFSTLEIQRTEQGDSAMYLCASSSNLRDTRSYNEQFFGPGTRLTVL.

The sample holds a few counts of this clonotype. The chain is built from TRBV24-1 and TRBJ2-1; either TRBD1 or TRBD2 may supply D (6 bases each). CDR1 is KGHDR, CDR2 SFDVKD, per germline. Trimming removed 0 bases at V and 6 bases at J, with 14 bases between. The CDR3 covers 16 residues. The CDR3 coding sequence is TGTGCCACCAGTGATTTGGGAGGGAAGGGGGTCAATGAGCAGTTCTTC. This encodes CATSDLGGKGVNEQFF.

The gene calls are TRBV27 and TRBJ2-7, with D maybe TRBD1 (5 bases). The CDR3 covers 14 residues. CDR1 MNHEY and CDR2 SMNVEV come from the germline V gene (reference sequence). V lost 4 bases to trimming and J lost 0 bases, with 10 bases between them. As DNA, the CDR3 is TGTGCCAGCAGTTCTGCACAGGTCTCCTACGAGCAGTACTTC. Translating it yields CASSSAQVSYEQYF.

CDR3 residues: CASSSSWDREGYTF. DNA of the CDR3: TGTGCCAGCAGTTCATCCTGGGACAGGGAGGGCTACACCTTC. V is TRBV27 and J is TRBJ1-2; 9 bases line up with TRBD1. CDR1 is MNHEY, CDR2 SMNVEV, per germline (reference sequence). CDR3 length: 14 residues. The ends lost 4 bases at V and 8 bases at J; junction bases unmatched: 8.

This chain joins TRBV4-2 and TRBJ1-2; tentatively, D is TRBD1 (6 bases). The CDR3 consists of 16 residues. CDR1 and CDR2 from the germline V gene are LGHNA and YNFKEQ. The V gene lost 0 bases and the J gene lost 4 bases, with 15 bases spanning the gap. The chain's CDR3 is CASSQEVAGAGYGYTF. The CDR3 DNA reads TGTGCCAGCAGCCAAGAGGTGGCAGGGGCAGGCTATGGCTACACCTTC.

The rearrangement links TRBV12-3 or TRBV12-4 to TRBJ2-1; 11 nucleotides align to TRBD2. This CDR3 region has 17 residues. The V segment lost 5 bases and the J segment 4 bases; nucleotides outside the gene matches: 10. The DNA of the CDR3 is TGTGCCAGCAGTCCCCAAATATCTAGCGGGGGGTACAATGAGCAGTTCTTC. Translating gives CASSPQISSGGYNEQFF.

This sequence joins TRBV6-2 or TRBV6-3 and TRBJ2-2; 8 positions agree with TRBD2. V trimming: 8 bases; J trimming: 1 base; junction bases outside the gene matches: 3. Germline CDR1 is MNHEY and CDR2 is SVGEGT. This CDR3 has 14 residues. In DNA form, the CDR3 reads TGTGCCAGCCTTAGCGGGGTGAACACCGGGGAGCTGTTTTTT. This sequence encodes CASLSGVNTGELFF.

This clonotype was observed a single time. The chain combines TRBV28 with TRBJ2-5, with TRBD1 identical over 9 bases. Germline CDR1 is MDHEN and CDR2 is SYDVKM. The length of the CDR3 is 15 residues. V lost 6 bases, J lost 4 bases, and 9 bases stayed unmatched. Here the CDR3 reads CASRTGGRGRETQYF. In DNA, the CDR3 is TGTGCCAGCAGAACAGGGGGCAGGGGGAGAGAGACCCAGTACTTC.

The V call is TRBV4-2, the J call TRBJ2-4; maybe TRBD1 (6 bases). Near its end, the DNA agrees better with TRBJ2-5, so the J call may be wrong. Per the germline V gene, CDR1 is LGHNA and CDR2 is YNFKEQ. The CDR3 runs to 15 residues. The CDR3 is CASSQDWAGEETQYF. DNA of the CDR3: TGTGCCAGCAGCCAAGATTGGGCAGGGGAAGAGACCCAGTACTTC.

This clonotype was seen a handful of times. This rearrangement joins TRBV29-1 to TRBJ2-5, with D possibly TRBD1 on 5 matching bases. Germline V gene lookup returns CDR1 SQVTM and CDR2 ANQGSEA. This CDR3 comprises 12 residues. V lost 6 bases and J lost 5, with 13 bases in between. DNA of the CDR3: TGCAGCGTACCGCAGGGATGGGAGACCCAGTACTTC. This translates into CSVPQGWETQYF. The complete variable domain, with remaining parts taken from reference TRBV29-1 and TRBJ2-5, reads SAVISQKPSRDICQRGTSLTIQCQVDSQVTMMFWYRQQPGQSLTLIATANQGSEATYESGFVIDKFPISRPNLTFSTLTVSNMSPEDSSIYLCSVPQGWETQYFGPGTRLLVL.

The DNA of the CDR3 is TGTGCCAGCAGCCTAGGCCTGCGAAAAGAGACCCAGTACTTC. Translation gives CASSLGLRKETQYF. This rearrangement joins TRBV11-1 to TRBJ2-4; D gene ambiguous. The DNA end lines up better with TRBJ2-5; the J call may be wrong. The CDR3 length is 14 residues. Germline V gene lookup returns CDR1 SGHAT and CDR2 FQDESV (reference sequence).

The chain links TRBV28 to TRBJ1-2; D is perhaps TRBD1 (5 bases). The CDR3 is made up of 12 amino acids. V was shortened by 10 bases and J by 4 bases, with 13 bases between the two germline ends. The germline V gene has CDR1 MDHEN and CDR2 SYDVKM. The CDR3 is CAIQGVGYGYTF. As DNA, the CDR3 is TGTGCCATCCAGGGTGTGGGCTATGGCTACACCTTC.

This clonotype was observed many times. The rearrangement links TRBV7-2 to TRBJ2-3; possibly TRBD2 for D (6 bases). V was pared by 1 base and J by 6 bases, with 8 bases between. The CDR3 is 13 amino acids. Germline V gene lookup returns CDR1 SGHTA and CDR2 FQGNSA. CDR3 bases: TGTGCCAGCAGCTTAGTTGGGGGGGATACGCAGTATTTT. It is translated as CASSLVGGDTQYF.

The chain joins TRBV15 to TRBJ2-7; D remains ambiguous. Trimming removed 5 bases at V and 3 bases at J, with 11 bases between. The V gene's germline CDR1 is LNHNV and CDR2 YYDKDF (reference sequence). CDR3 length: 13 residues. CDR3 sequence reads: CATSSPGSYEQYF. DNA of the CDR3: TGTGCCACCAGCTCACCGGGCAGCTACGAGCAGTACTTC. Full variable domain (outside the CDR3, taken from reference TRBV15 and TRBJ2-7): DAMVIQNPRYQVTQFGKPVTLSCSQTLNHNVMYWYQQKSSQAPKLLFHYYDKDFNNEADTPDNFQSRRPNTSFCFLDIRSPGLGDTAMYLCATSSPGSYEQYFGPGTRLTVT.

This chain links TRBV6-5 with TRBJ2-2; D is unclear. This CDR3 comprises 13 residues. Germline CDR1 and CDR2: MNHEY and SVGAGI. Trimming stripped 0 bases from V and 6 bases from J, with 5 bases between. The CDR3 region is CASSYSLPGELFF. For the CDR3, the DNA is TGTGCCAGCAGTTACTCCTTACCCGGGGAGCTGTTTTTT.

The V call is TRBV6-2 or TRBV6-3, the J call TRBJ1-1; possible D gene TRBD1, 6 bases. V shed 2 bases and J shed 4 bases, with 8 bases lying between them. The CDR3 covers 13 residues. Germline V CDR1 and CDR2: MNHEY, SVGEGT. As DNA, the CDR3 is TGTGCCAGCAGTTACGGGGGCTCCACTGAAGCTTTCTTT. Its protein product is CASSYGGSTEAFF.

The V and J genes are TRBV10-3 and TRBJ2-1; D is perhaps TRBD1 or TRBD2 (7 bases each). V dropped 3 bases and J dropped 9 bases, with 21 bases sitting between them. Germline V gives CDR1 ENHRY, CDR2 SYGVKD. This CDR3 has 16 amino acids. The CDR3 is CAISEGGGGLLGEQFF. CDR3 DNA sequence: TGTGCCATCAGTGAAGGGGGCGGGGGCCTCTTGGGTGAGCAGTTCTTC.

This clonotype was counted a few times. The gene calls are TRBV12-3 or TRBV12-4 and TRBJ2-7; D gene uncertain. The CDR3 sequence is 16 residues long. V was clipped by 5 bases and J by 3 bases, with 20 bases between them. The CDR3 here is CASSPLGPSTHYEQYF. For the CDR3, the DNA is TGTGCCAGCAGTCCCCTAGGTCCCAGTACCCACTACGAGCAGTACTTC.

The V call is TRBV6-1, the J call TRBJ2-1; the D gene is possibly TRBD2 (6 bases). The CDR3 contains 17 residues. The V end was cut by 6 bases, the J end by 0 bases, with 18 bases between. Germline CDR1 MNHNS, CDR2 SASEGT. In nucleotides, the CDR3 is TGTGCCAGCAGCGCCCTAGGGGCGCGGGGCTCCTACAATGAGCAGTTCTTC. Translating gives CASSALGARGSYNEQFF.

This clonotype has a handful of counts. The chain has TRBV6-5 and TRBJ2-5; perhaps D is TRBD1 or TRBD2 (6 bases each). Germline CDR1 is MNHEY and CDR2 is SVGAGI. Trimming took off 9 bases at V and 7 bases at J, with 21 bases between the two ends. This CDR3 contains 14 residues. The CDR3 DNA reads TGTGCCAGTACCGGGGGACATCCCACGGGGACCCAGTACTTC. It translates to CASTGGHPTGTQYF.

The J gene is TRBJ2-1, the V gene TRBV28, with D possibly being TRBD2 (7 bases). The length of the CDR3 is 16 residues. The V end lost 5 bases, the J end lost 8 bases, and 22 bases lay between the germline ends. Germline values: CDR1 MDHEN, CDR2 SYDVKM. CDR3 loop: CASSPVGGGLMHEQFF. CDR3 bases: TGTGCCAGCAGTCCCGTAGGGGGGGGGCTTATGCATGAGCAGTTCTTC.